This TCR beta chain was obtained from a study of blood T cells in healthy people across ages. As concerns this clonotype: This may come from a read error, since a much larger clone is one base off.

Sample-barcoded 5' priming and a J-beta primer mix drove a second PCR of roughly 7 to 11 cycles. TCRdb fed the 5' RACE reads into MiXCR, producing one record per CDR3 protein. This sample has over 1.5 million distinct CDR3 sequences; approximately 50% occur once, and the top ten carry approximately 2.1%. CDR1 MNHEY and CDR2 SVGAGI come from the germline V gene. The CDR3 length is 14 residues. Trimming removed 8 bases from V and 1 base from J; junction bases left unmatched: 6. The sequencing sample was made of blood. The V gene is TRBV6-5, the J gene TRBJ2-5; 8 bases are a match to TRBD2. The clonotype comes from a woman aged 35 to 49 in good health. CDR3: CASGASGFQETQYF. Written as DNA, the CDR3 is TGTGCCAGCGGGGCTAGCGGGTTCCAAGAGACCCAGTACTTC.